These 11 T cell receptor beta chains originate from one sample sequenced in a study of shared clonotypes between healthy human individuals. Assay: immunoSEQ multiplex PCR; the TCRdb copy retains only in-frame clones and omits some. The table records 500,000 to 650,000 clones, around 81% of them present only once. Sequencing input: PBMCs. The receptors were sampled from a woman aged 40 to 50 in good health. Some clones in this sample may be carry-over from other donors' samples.

V is TRBV11-1 and J is TRBJ2-1, with 8 bases that match TRBD1. The CDR3 runs to 15 residues. J was trimmed by 2 bases and V by 3 bases; bases with no gene match: 3. CDR1 is SGHAT, CDR2 FQDESV, per germline (reference sequence). CDR3 amino acids: CASSFGRGPYNEQFF. As DNA, the CDR3 is TGTGCCAGCAGCTTTGGCAGGGGGCCCTACAATGAGCAGTTCTTC.

The chain recombines TRBV5-1 with TRBJ1-1; TRBD1 might be the D (5 bases). The germline CDR1 and CDR2 sequences are SGHRS and YFSETQ. Trimming removed 2 bases from V and 1 base from J, with 9 bases in between. The CDR3 is made up of 14 amino acids. CDR3 DNA sequence: TGCGCCAGCAGCTTTACAGGAGCGAACACTGAAGCTTTCTTT. Its protein product is CASSFTGANTEAFF.

The chain has TRBV19 and TRBJ2-7; D possibly matches TRBD1 or TRBD2 (5 bases each). This CDR3 has 13 residues. Germline-derived CDR1 and CDR2 are LNHDA and SQIVND (reference sequence). The V and J ends lost 1 base and 3 bases respectively, with 7 bases between them. CDR3 nucleotide sequence: TGTGCCAGTAGTATAGGGGGGAACTACGAGCAGTACTTC. Protein sequence: CASSIGGNYEQYF.

V gene TRBV27 combines with J gene TRBJ1-1, with 7 bases matching TRBD1. Per germline, CDR1 MNHEY and CDR2 SMNVEV (reference sequence). The CDR3 runs to 13 residues. The V and J ends lost 6 bases and 4 bases, in that order; junction bases with no gene match: 5. CDR3 nucleotides: TGTGCCAGCAGCCCCCGACAGGGCACTGAAGCTTTCTTT. Translated, it gives CASSPRQGTEAFF.

V usage is TRBV20-1 and J usage is TRBJ2-7; the D gene is possibly TRBD2 (6 bases). Germline V gene sequence: CDR1 DFQATT, CDR2 SNEGSKA (reference sequence). V lost 6 bases, J lost 1 base, and 7 bases lay in between. This CDR3 has 11 residues. CDR3 region: CSAGTSYEQYF. DNA of the CDR3: TGCAGTGCCGGGACTTCCTACGAGCAGTACTTC.

The rearrangement uses TRBV5-1 and TRBJ2-1; D gene uncertain. V was clipped by 4 bases and J by 3 bases, with 2 bases between them. The germline V gene encodes CDR1 SGHRS and CDR2 YFSETQ. CDR3 size: 11 residues. CDR3 residues: CASSLYNEQFF. The CDR3 nucleotides are TGCGCCAGCAGCCTCTACAATGAGCAGTTCTTC.

The chain carries TRBV28 and TRBJ2-4; maybe TRBD2 (7 bases). The CDR3 consists of 14 residues. Looked up from germline, CDR1 is MDHEN and CDR2 is SYDVKM. The germline V and J ends were trimmed by 6 bases and 6 bases, with 15 bases remaining between them. The CDR3 here is CASRDSRGANIQYF. CDR3 nucleotide sequence: TGTGCCAGCAGGGACTCTCGGGGGGCAAACATTCAGTACTTC.

This chain joins TRBV19 and TRBJ1-2, with TRBD1 matching 7 bases. The CDR3 loop spans 16 amino acids. Germline values: CDR1 LNHDA, CDR2 SQIVND (reference sequence). After removal of 5 bases from V and 2 bases from J, the junction contained 11 bases not matched to a gene. CDR3 protein: CASSPRTGSTNYGYTF. CDR3 DNA sequence: TGTGCCAGTAGTCCCCGGACAGGCTCGACCAACTATGGCTACACCTTC.

In its sample, this clone was seen once. The chain links TRBV28 to TRBJ1-3; no firm D call. The CDR3 contains 19 residues. Trimming removed 3 bases from V and 0 bases from J, with 21 bases in between. Germline values: CDR1 MDHEN, CDR2 SYDVKM. CDR3 region: CASSFESGSIADSGNTIYF. The CDR3 DNA reads TGTGCCAGCAGTTTCGAGTCGGGCTCGATCGCGGACTCTGGAAACACCATATATTTT.

The chain is built from TRBV7-2 and TRBJ2-1; D is unclear. V dropped 3 bases and J dropped 0 bases, with 6 bases sitting between them. This CDR3 spans 14 amino acids. CDR1 is SGHTA and CDR2 is FQGNSA in the germline V gene. The CDR3 loop is CASSFYSSYNEQFF. The CDR3, as DNA: TGTGCCAGCAGCTTTTACAGCTCCTACAATGAGCAGTTCTTC.

The V gene is TRBV9, the J gene TRBJ2-7; 7 nucleotides align to TRBD2. This CDR3 is built from 14 residues. Germline V gives CDR1 SGDLS, CDR2 YYNGEE. Trimming removed 4 bases from V and 3 bases from J; junction bases left unmatched: 7. In DNA form, the CDR3 reads TGTGCCAGCAGCCCCCAGGGCGGGAGCTACGAGCAGTACTTC. Its translation is CASSPQGGSYEQYF. The full variable domain, rest sourced from reference TRBV9 and TRBJ2-7, is DSGVTQTPKHLITATGQRVTLRCSPRSGDLSVYWYQQSLDQGLQFLIQYYNGEERAKGNILERFSAQQFPDLHSELNLSSLELGDSALYFCASSPQGGSYEQYFGPGTRLTVT.